In this sample, the clone carrying this T cell receptor (beta chain) turned up a few times. Its target is unknown. The data are from a study of blood T cells in healthy people across ages. General observations from the study: Higher diversity, along with more naive CD4+ cells, distinguished long-lived donors from aged donors.

Germline CDR1 KGHSH, CDR2 LQKENI. CDR3 length: 14 amino acids. V gave up 4 bases and J gave up 7 bases, with 14 bases separating them. Total RNA extracted from each sample amounted to at least 6 micrograms. A second about 7 to 12 cycle PCR used barcoded and J-beta primers. TCRdb independently ran MiXCR on the 5' RACE reads; one entry per CDR3 protein. This table holds about 510,000 distinct CDR3 sequences, around 27% found once. In addition, the sample was reused for a study of T cells of mothers and their children. From that study: According to the study, all extracted RNA entered cDNA synthesis at roughly 1.5 ug per 15 ul. The study found slightly higher but non-significant overlap in related versus unrelated mother-child pairs.

This TCR derives from a boy aged 2 to 9 in good health. V is TRBV18 and J is TRBJ2-1; a weak D match, TRBD2 (6 bases). The sample taken for sequencing was blood. Here the CDR3 reads CASSLLGAGNEQFF. CDR3 nucleotide sequence: TGTGCCAGCTCACTCCTCGGCGCGGGAAATGAGCAGTTCTTC.